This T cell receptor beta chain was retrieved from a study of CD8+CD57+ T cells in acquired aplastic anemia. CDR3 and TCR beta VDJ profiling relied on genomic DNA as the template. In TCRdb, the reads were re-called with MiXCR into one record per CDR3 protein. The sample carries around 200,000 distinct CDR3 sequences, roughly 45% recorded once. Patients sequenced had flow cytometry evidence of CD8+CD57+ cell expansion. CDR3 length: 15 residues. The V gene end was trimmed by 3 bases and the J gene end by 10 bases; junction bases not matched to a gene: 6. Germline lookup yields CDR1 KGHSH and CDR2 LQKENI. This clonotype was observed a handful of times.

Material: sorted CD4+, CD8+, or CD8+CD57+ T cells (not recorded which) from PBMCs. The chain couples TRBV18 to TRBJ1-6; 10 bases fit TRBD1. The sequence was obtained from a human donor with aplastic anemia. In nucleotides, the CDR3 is TGTGCCAGCTCACCCTTTGGGACAGGGGAATCACCCCTCCACTTT. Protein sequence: CASSPFGTGESPLHF.